The text below deals with one T cell receptor (beta chain). The data are from a study of T cell repertoires in ileal Crohn's disease. Study information: At postoperative colonoscopy, neoterminal ileum biopsies were taken as M6.

Stated time point: neoterminal ileum biopsy at postoperative endoscopy, about 6 months after surgery. Some clones are missing from TCRdb's copy, which holds only in-frame ones; the method was immunoSEQ multiplex PCR. This sample has some 3,000 clones; about 70% occur once, and the top ten carry approximately 21%. This TCR was sampled from an adult with Crohn's disease. Sequenced: ileal tissue.

As DNA, the CDR3 is TGTGCCAGCAGTGACAGGGGTACACCCCTCCACTTT. Its protein product is CASSDRGTPLHF. The chain is built from TRBV27 and TRBJ1-6; 8 nucleotides align to TRBD1. There are 12 residues in the CDR3. The germline V gene encodes CDR1 MNHEY and CDR2 SMNVEV (reference sequence). Losses at the gene ends were 5 bases for V and 11 bases for J; bases not matched to a gene: 2.